This TCR beta chain was identified during a study of technical replicates of blood from four donors. From germline, CDR1 is MNHEY and CDR2 SVGAGI. This CDR3 spans 13 amino acids. V lost 4 bases to trimming and J lost 5 bases, with 12 bases between them. Sequencing was performed with immunoSEQ multiplex PCR; in TCRdb, only in-frame clones are kept and a portion is missing. The sample shows about 70,000 clones, around 91% of them seen only once. The source is a human donor in good health. The sample taken for sequencing was T cells isolated from PBMCs. This chain connects TRBV6-5 to TRBJ2-7; D possibly corresponds to TRBD1 (5 bases). The CDR3 region has the DNA TGTGCCAGCAGTTCGACAGCCTTCAACGAGCAGTACTTC. Encoded protein: CASSSTAFNEQYF.